This T cell receptor beta chain was retrieved from a study of cytomegalovirus exposure and HLA in healthy donors. About the research overall: From HLA-typed donors, an early data release held tens of millions of unique TCRs.

V was cut by 5 bases and J by 0 bases, with 11 bases left in between. Germline V gives CDR1 MNHEY, CDR2 SMNVEV (reference sequence). The CDR3 runs to 15 residues. Notes on the study in general: Whilst most TCR sequences proved rare, a subset of public TCRs occurred across many donors. Later on, an analysis found that several of the most significant clusters appeared to be linked to common viral pathogens, which included parvovirus B19. It was only CMV serostatus that was available as immune exposure information.

In regard to this clone: What it recognizes is unknown.

The PCR was carried out with 60 Vbeta primers and 13 Jbeta primers. Method: immunoSEQ multiplex PCR; TCRdb's copy keeps in-frame clones and lacks some. This repertoire shows 170,000 or so clones, around 75% found once; its top ten account for about 3%. This receptor was taken from a male donor in good health and CMV-seronegative. Sequenced sample: PBMCs. The chain recombines TRBV27 with TRBJ1-3; D possibly corresponds to TRBD1 (5 bases). The CDR3 DNA is TGTGCCAGCAGTCTTACAGGCCACTCTGGAAACACCATATATTTT. Residues: CASSLTGHSGNTIYF.